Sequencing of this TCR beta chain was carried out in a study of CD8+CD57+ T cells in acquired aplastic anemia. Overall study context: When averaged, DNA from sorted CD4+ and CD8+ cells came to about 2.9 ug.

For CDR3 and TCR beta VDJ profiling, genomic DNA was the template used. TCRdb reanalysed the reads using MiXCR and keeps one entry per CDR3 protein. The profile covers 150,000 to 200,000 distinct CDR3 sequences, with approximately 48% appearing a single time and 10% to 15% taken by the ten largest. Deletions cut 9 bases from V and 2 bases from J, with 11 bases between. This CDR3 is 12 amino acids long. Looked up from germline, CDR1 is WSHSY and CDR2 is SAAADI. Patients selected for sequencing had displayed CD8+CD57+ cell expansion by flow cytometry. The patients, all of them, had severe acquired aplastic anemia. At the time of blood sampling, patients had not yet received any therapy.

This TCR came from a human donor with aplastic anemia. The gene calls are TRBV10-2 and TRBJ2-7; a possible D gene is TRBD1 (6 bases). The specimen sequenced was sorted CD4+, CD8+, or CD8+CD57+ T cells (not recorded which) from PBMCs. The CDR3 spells CASRDNPYEQYF. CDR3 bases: TGCGCCAGTCGGGACAACCCCTACGAGCAGTACTTC.